This section outlines one T cell receptor (beta chain) sequence together with its context. Its antigen is as yet unknown. An end of the junction does not agree with germline; a read error may underlie this. The data belong to a study of tumor-infiltrating lymphocytes in primary liver carcinoma. Points from the study as a whole: It was tumor-adjacent and tumor-blood pairs that overlapped less than tumor region pairs did. Researchers did not compare CD4+ and CD8+ repertoires, as samples were bulk unsorted. Tumors carried a top-250-clone fraction significantly exceeding that of blood (p = 0.039).

From about 0.5 ug of total RNA, TCR beta-specific cDNA was reverse-transcribed using a constant-region primer. Libraries covering TCR beta were generated through three nested multiplex PCR rounds (using a slightly modified ARM-PCR). The opening two PCR rounds, around 11 cycles each, paired TRBV1-TRBV30 forward primers with a C-beta reverse primer. A single record per CDR3 protein comes from TCRdb applying MiXCR to the multiplex PCR reads. The data contain about 180,000 distinct CDR3 sequences, over 45% of them singletons. The study extracted blood RNA from unsorted whole blood and also extracted germline DNA. Germline V gives CDR1 MNHEY, CDR2 SVGAGI. There are 17 residues in the CDR3.

Sequences were obtained from peripheral blood. The chain recombines TRBV6-5 with TRBJ2-6; no firm D call. The receptor was isolated from a middle-aged man with primary liver carcinoma and hepatitis B virus infection. The CDR3 is CASRYSMAYSGANVLTF. CDR3 sequence (DNA): TGTGCCAGCAGATACTCCATGGCCTACTCTGGGGCCAACGTCCTGACTTTC.